This TCR beta chain was sequenced in a study of technical replicates of blood from several donors. The CDR3 is 14 residues long. With 2 bases clipped from V and 0 bases from J, the junction kept 2 bases outside the gene matches. Germline V gene sequence: CDR1 SGDLS, CDR2 YYNGEE. Using immunoSEQ multiplex PCR, the repertoire was profiled, and TCRdb retains in-frame clones only, with some absent. Here the sample spans about 81,000 clones, around 95% being singletons. Sequencing used T cells isolated from PBMCs. The J gene is TRBJ2-7, the V gene TRBV9; 7 bases are shared with TRBD1. The sequence derives from a human donor in good health. CDR3 sequence: CASSVGDSSYEQYF. The CDR3 nucleotides read TGTGCCAGCAGCGTCGGGGACAGCTCCTACGAGCAGTACTTC.